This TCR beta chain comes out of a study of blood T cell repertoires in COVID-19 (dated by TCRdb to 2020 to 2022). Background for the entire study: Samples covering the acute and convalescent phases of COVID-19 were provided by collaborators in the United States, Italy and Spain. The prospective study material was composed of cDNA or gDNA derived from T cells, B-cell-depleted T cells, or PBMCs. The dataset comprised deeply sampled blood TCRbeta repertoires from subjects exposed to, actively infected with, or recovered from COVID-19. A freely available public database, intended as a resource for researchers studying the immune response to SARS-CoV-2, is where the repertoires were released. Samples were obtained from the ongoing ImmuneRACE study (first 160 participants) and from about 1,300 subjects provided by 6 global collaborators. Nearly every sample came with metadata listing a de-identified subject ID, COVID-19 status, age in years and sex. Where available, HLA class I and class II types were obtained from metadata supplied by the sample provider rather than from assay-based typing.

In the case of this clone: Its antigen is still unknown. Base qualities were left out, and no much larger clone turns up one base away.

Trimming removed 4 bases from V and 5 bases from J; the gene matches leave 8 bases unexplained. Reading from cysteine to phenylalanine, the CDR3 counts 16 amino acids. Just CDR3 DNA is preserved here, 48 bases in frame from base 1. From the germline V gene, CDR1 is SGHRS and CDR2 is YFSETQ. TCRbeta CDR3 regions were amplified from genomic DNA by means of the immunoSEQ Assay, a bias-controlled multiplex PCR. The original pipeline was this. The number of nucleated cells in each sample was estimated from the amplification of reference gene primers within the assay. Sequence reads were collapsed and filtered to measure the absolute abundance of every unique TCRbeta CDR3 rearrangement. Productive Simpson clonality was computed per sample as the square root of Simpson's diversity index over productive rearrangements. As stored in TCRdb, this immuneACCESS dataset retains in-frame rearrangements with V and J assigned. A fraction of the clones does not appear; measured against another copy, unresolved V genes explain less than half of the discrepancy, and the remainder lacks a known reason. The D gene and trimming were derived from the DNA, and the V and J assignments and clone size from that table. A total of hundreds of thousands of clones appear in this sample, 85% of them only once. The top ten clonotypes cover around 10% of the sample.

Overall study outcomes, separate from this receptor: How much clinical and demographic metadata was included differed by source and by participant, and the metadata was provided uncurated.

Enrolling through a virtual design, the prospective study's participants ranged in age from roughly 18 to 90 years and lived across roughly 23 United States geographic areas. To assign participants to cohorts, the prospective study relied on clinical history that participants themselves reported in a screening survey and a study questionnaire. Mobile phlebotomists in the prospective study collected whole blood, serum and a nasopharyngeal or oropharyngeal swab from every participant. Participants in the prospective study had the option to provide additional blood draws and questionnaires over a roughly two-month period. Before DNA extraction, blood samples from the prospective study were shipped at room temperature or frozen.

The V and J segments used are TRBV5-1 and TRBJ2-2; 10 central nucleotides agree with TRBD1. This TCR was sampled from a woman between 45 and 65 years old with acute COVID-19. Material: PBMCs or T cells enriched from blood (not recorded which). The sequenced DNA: TGCGCCAGCAGCCCGCGCCTGGGACAGGGGACCGGGGAGCTGTTTTTT. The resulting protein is CASSPRLGQGTGELFF.